The following is a T cell receptor (beta chain) sequence with its context. Its antigen is as yet unknown. This sample was included in a study of shared clonotypes between healthy human individuals. The authors distributed each subset's genomic DNA evenly over several immunoSEQ plates. The protocol was immunoSEQ multiplex PCR, while the TCRdb copy is restricted to in-frame clones and leaves out a portion. The sample has fewer than 2.5 million clones, 93% seen once. Study findings and constraints: Relative to clonotypes present in all four donors, those not shared had lower generation probabilities.

Germline CDR1 reads SGHKS; CDR2 reads YYEKEE (reference sequence). The CDR3 contains 12 residues. V lost 4 bases and J lost 8; bases outside the gene matches: 3. The sequenced sample consisted of naive CD4+ T cells from PBMCs. The subset is: CD45RA+ positively selected. This TCR came from a man aged 18 to 35 in good health. Some clones in this sample may be carry-over from other donors' samples. The gene calls are TRBV5-5 and TRBJ2-1; 7 bases match TRBD2. Here the CDR3 reads CASSRRGDEQFF. The CDR3 nucleotides are TGTGCCAGCAGCCGACGGGGGGATGAGCAGTTCTTC.